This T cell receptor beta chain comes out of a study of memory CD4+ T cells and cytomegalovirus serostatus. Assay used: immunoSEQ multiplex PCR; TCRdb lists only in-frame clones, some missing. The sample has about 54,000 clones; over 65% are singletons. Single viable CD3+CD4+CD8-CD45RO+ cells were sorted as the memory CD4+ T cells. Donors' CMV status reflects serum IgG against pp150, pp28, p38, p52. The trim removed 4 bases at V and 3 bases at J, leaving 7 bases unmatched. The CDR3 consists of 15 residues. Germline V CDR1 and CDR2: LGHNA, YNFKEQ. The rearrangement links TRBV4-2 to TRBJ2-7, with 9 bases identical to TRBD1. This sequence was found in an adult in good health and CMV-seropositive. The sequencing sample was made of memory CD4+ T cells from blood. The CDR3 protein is CASSPWGDRVYEQYF. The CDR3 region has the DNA TGTGCCAGCAGCCCGTGGGGGGACAGGGTCTACGAGCAGTACTTC.